These 27 T cell receptor beta chains came from one sample sequenced in a study of human T cells and chemical hapten exposure. Time point indicated: pre-sensitization, week 0. Treatment meaning: therapeutic diphenylcyclopropenone sensitization with weekly scalp DPC. One entry per CDR3 protein results from TCRdb running MiXCR on the RACE reads. The sample consists of around 180,000 distinct CDR3 sequences, just under 30% of them appearing once. The sample in question was whole blood, obtained in connection with sensitization to the hapten diphenylcyclopropenone (DPC). These receptors were obtained from a woman in her twenties or thirties with alopecia areata. Some clones in this sample may be carry-over from other donors' samples.

The chain couples TRBV20-1 to TRBJ2-5; unclear D gene. This CDR3 has 14 residues. Between the trimmed V and J ends, which lost 4 bases and 1 base, there was a span of 13 bases. The germline CDR1 and CDR2 sequences are DFQATT and SNEGSKA (reference sequence). The CDR3 region is CSAKKTQVQETQYF. In DNA form, the CDR3 reads TGCAGTGCTAAGAAGACCCAGGTCCAAGAGACCCAGTACTTC.

V usage is TRBV5-1 and J usage is TRBJ2-2; D call uncertain. Trimming cost V 1 base and J 0 bases, with 4 bases left between them. The CDR3 consists of 14 residues. Germline values: CDR1 SGHRS, CDR2 YFSETQ. The CDR3 DNA is TGCGCCAGCAGCTTGAACGCGAACACCGGGGAGCTGTTTTTT. Its translation is CASSLNANTGELFF.

V usage is TRBV5-5 and J usage is TRBJ1-5, with D unresolved. From germline, CDR1 is SGHKS and CDR2 YYEKEE (reference sequence). The length of the CDR3 is 16 residues. Trimming took 2 bases from V and 5 from J, leaving 17 bases between them. The CDR3 DNA is TGTGCCAGCAGCTTTTTTTCGGGCTTGAACGATCAGCCCCAGCATTTT. Its protein is CASSFFSGLNDQPQHF.

The genes are TRBV6-2 or TRBV6-3 and TRBJ2-1, with D perhaps matching TRBD1 (6 bases). The CDR3 spans 15 residues. Trimming removed 2 bases at V and 4 bases at J, with 12 bases between. Germline values: CDR1 MNHEY, CDR2 SVGEGT. CDR3 nucleotides: TGTGCCAGCAGTTACGCCCCTCAGGGGTACAATGAGCAGTTCTTC. It codes for CASSYAPQGYNEQFF.

The rearrangement uses TRBV4-3 and TRBJ2-3; 7 bases line up with TRBD1. Germline-derived CDR1 and CDR2 are LGHNA and YSLEER. This CDR3 has 15 residues. The V and J ends lost 4 bases and 2 bases, in that order; junction bases with no gene match: 6. The CDR3 nucleotides read TGCGCCAGCAGCCCAGGGGGTATCATCACAGATACGCAGTATTTT. It is translated as CASSPGGIITDTQYF.

V usage is TRBV11-2 and J usage is TRBJ2-5; 9 nucleotides agree with TRBD1. The germline CDR1 and CDR2 sequences are SGHAT and FQNNGV. Losses at the gene ends were 5 bases for V and 5 bases for J; bases not matched to a gene: 6. The CDR3 is made up of 14 amino acids. CDR3 sequence reads: CASSATGGLETQYF. The DNA of the CDR3 is TGTGCCAGCAGCGCGACAGGGGGTTTGGAGACCCAGTACTTC.

This clonotype was counted between two and nine times. This chain connects TRBV29-1 to TRBJ1-4; no firm D call. V was trimmed by 4 bases and J by 0 bases, leaving 9 bases between them. The CDR3 consists of 14 residues. Germline V CDR1 and CDR2: SQVTM, ANQGSEA. The CDR3 bases are TGCAGCGTTGGGCGAAGTGCAACTAATGAAAAACTGTTTTTT. This codes for CSVGRSATNEKLFF. The full variable domain, rest sourced from reference TRBV29-1 and TRBJ1-4, is SAVISQKPSRDICQRGTSLTIQCQVDSQVTMMFWYRQQPGQSLTLIATANQGSEATYESGFVIDKFPISRPNLTFSTLTVSNMSPEDSSIYLCSVGRSATNEKLFFGSGTQLSVL.

This rearrangement joins TRBV12-3 or TRBV12-4 to TRBJ2-7, with unresolved D. Trimming removed 6 bases at V and 6 bases at J, with 9 bases between. CDR3 length: 11 amino acids. DNA for the CDR3: TGTGCCAGCAGCACAGTGGGCGAGCAGTACTTC. Amino acid sequence: CASSTVGEQYF.

This clonotype showed up just a few times. The chain combines TRBV5-1 with TRBJ1-6; tentatively, D is TRBD1 (6 bases). The CDR3 length is 15 residues. With 0 bases removed from V and 10 bases from J, the gap between germline ends came to 14 bases. Germline V gives CDR1 SGHRS, CDR2 YFSETQ. The CDR3 loop reads CASSLVGQLYSPLHF. In nucleotides, the CDR3 is TGCGCCAGCAGCTTGGTGGGACAACTTTACTCACCCCTCCACTTT.

This clonotype showed up just a few times. The rearrangement uses TRBV12-3 or TRBV12-4 and TRBJ2-2, with 8 nucleotides matching TRBD2. Trimming cost V 5 bases and J 2 bases; bases outside gene matches: 7. The CDR3 runs to 16 residues. The CDR3 nucleotides are TGTGCCAGCAGTCCCGGGCTAGCGGGTAACACCGGGGAGCTGTTTTTT. This translates into CASSPGLAGNTGELFF.

This clonotype was observed a handful of times. The rearrangement joins TRBV28 to TRBJ2-2, with no clear D. The germline gives CDR1 MDHEN, CDR2 SYDVKM. Trimming stripped 7 bases from V and 4 bases from J, with 19 bases between. This CDR3 comprises 16 residues. The CDR3 DNA follows: TGTGCCAGCATCGCCGTCGGCTCGCCCCTCACCGGGGAGCTGTTTTTT. Amino acids: CASIAVGSPLTGELFF.

The CDR3 nucleotides are TGCAGTGCTACCGACAGGGGGCAGGAAAAACTGTTTTTT. Amino acid sequence: CSATDRGQEKLFF. This rearrangement joins TRBV20-1 to TRBJ1-4; 10 bases are shared with TRBD1. The germline CDR1 and CDR2 sequences are DFQATT and SNEGSKA (reference sequence). This CDR3 is built from 13 residues. Unmatched junction bases numbered 4, after V lost 4 bases and J lost 8 bases.

In its sample, this clonotype was seen a few times. The CDR3 region has the DNA TGTGCCAGCAGCACCCTCGGCCTAGCGGGACCCTACAATGAGCAGTTCTTC. Protein sequence: CASSTLGLAGPYNEQFF. V gene TRBV7-2 combines with J gene TRBJ2-1; TRBD2 aligns across 9 bases. This CDR3 has 17 amino acids. Germline V gene lookup returns CDR1 SGHTA and CDR2 FQGNSA. Germline trimming cut 5 bases from V and 2 bases from J; bases unmatched to any gene: 10.

The chain recombines TRBV6-5 with TRBJ1-1; no clear D. CDR3 size: 13 residues. The V end was cut by 6 bases, the J end by 5 bases, with 13 bases between. CDR1 and CDR2 from the germline V gene are MNHEY and SVGAGI. The CDR3 reads CASRIRPGTEAFF. CDR3 DNA: TGTGCCAGCAGGATACGTCCTGGGACTGAAGCTTTCTTT.

The table lists this clonotype with a few counts. This chain links TRBV27 with TRBJ2-5; D uncertain. Germline CDR1 reads MNHEY; CDR2 reads SMNVEV (reference sequence). The CDR3 is 13 residues long. Deletions cut 0 bases from V and 5 bases from J, with 7 bases between. In nucleotides, the CDR3 is TGTGCCAGCAGTTTATCGGGTCGTGAGACCCAGTACTTC. It encodes CASSLSGRETQYF.

The V gene is TRBV20-1, the J gene TRBJ1-1, with D hard to call. The CDR3 runs to 14 residues. V was shortened by 1 base and J by 4 bases, with 13 bases between the two germline ends. Germline V gives CDR1 DFQATT, CDR2 SNEGSKA (reference sequence). In nucleotides, the CDR3 is TGCAGTGCTAGAGTGGTATCTGGAACCACTGAAGCTTTCTTT. Its protein is CSARVVSGTTEAFF.

The sample holds a few counts of this clonotype. V and J are TRBV29-1 and TRBJ2-7, with D possibly TRBD2 on 5 matching bases. The CDR3 totals 12 residues. V was cut by 4 bases and J by 4 bases, with 11 bases left in between. Germline V gene lookup returns CDR1 SQVTM and CDR2 ANQGSEA. The CDR3 coding sequence is TGCAGCGTTGGTTCGGGATTGTACGAGCAGTACTTC. Protein product: CSVGSGLYEQYF.

V is TRBV7-2 and J is TRBJ2-3, with D possibly TRBD1 on 6 matching bases. CDR1 and CDR2 from the germline V gene are SGHTA and FQGNSA. There are 14 residues in the CDR3. V was clipped by 5 bases and J by 2 bases, with 11 bases between them. The CDR3 coding sequence is TGTGCCAGCAGCCTGCGGACAGTCACAGATACGCAGTATTTT. This codes for CASSLRTVTDTQYF. The entire variable domain, with the rest obtained from reference TRBV7-2 and TRBJ2-3, is as follows: GAGVSQSPSNKVTEKGKDVELRCDPISGHTALYWYRQSLGQGLEFLIYFQGNSAPDKSGLPSDRFSAERTGGSVSTLTIQRTQQEDSAVYLCASSLRTVTDTQYFGPGTRLTVL.

This clonotype has more than one count but fewer than ten. The chain combines TRBV12-3 or TRBV12-4 with TRBJ2-1, with 7 bases fitting TRBD2. CDR3 length: 12 amino acids. J gave up 12 bases and V 6 bases, and 8 bases lay outside the gene matches. The CDR3 bases are TGTGCCAGCAGCGGCACTAGCGATCGGCAGTTCTTC. It translates to CASSGTSDRQFF.

This clonotype has only a few counts. The V gene is TRBV20-1, the J gene TRBJ1-1, with D unclear. The CDR3 totals 12 residues. Trimming took 2 bases from V and 5 from J, leaving 9 bases between them. Germline V gene sequence: CDR1 DFQATT, CDR2 SNEGSKA (reference sequence). The CDR3 DNA reads as TGCAGTGCTAGATTCCCGGATACTGAAGCTTTCTTT. Translating it yields CSARFPDTEAFF.

V usage is TRBV29-1 and J usage is TRBJ2-3, with D possibly being TRBD1 or TRBD2 (5 bases each). This CDR3 contains 15 residues. Trimming stripped 8 bases from V and 2 bases from J, with 20 bases between. The germline gives CDR1 SQVTM, CDR2 ANQGSEA. The CDR3 region is CSHGGVGFHTDTQYF. CDR3 bases: TGCAGCCATGGGGGAGTTGGGTTCCACACAGATACGCAGTATTTT.

V gene TRBV7-9 combines with J gene TRBJ2-3; D gene uncertain. The CDR3 runs 14 residues. V was clipped by 1 base and J by 2 bases, with 7 bases between them. The germline CDR1 and CDR2 sequences are SEHNR and FQNEAQ (reference sequence). Written as DNA, the CDR3 is TGTGCCAGCAGCTTAGGTGCTGACACAGATACGCAGTATTTT. Translated, it gives CASSLGADTDTQYF.

This clonotype turned up a few times. For the CDR3, the DNA is TGTGCCAGCAGTTTACACCCGACATTGGGTTTATACTTC. This translates into CASSLHPTLGLYF. The chain combines TRBV28 with TRBJ2-7; unclear D gene. Germline CDR1 is MDHEN and CDR2 is SYDVKM. This CDR3 contains 13 residues. The V gene lost 2 bases and the J gene lost 13 bases, with 18 bases spanning the gap.

The chain carries TRBV4-1 and TRBJ2-2, with 9 bases aligning to TRBD1. This CDR3 is built from 16 residues. V lost 3 bases to trimming and J lost 0 bases; unmatched junction nucleotides: 2. Germline CDR1 is MGHRA and CDR2 is YSYEKL. In nucleotides, the CDR3 is TGCGCCAGCAGCCACGGACAGGGGCCGAACACCGGGGAGCTGTTTTTT. As protein: CASSHGQGPNTGELFF.

This clonotype was detected a few times. The chain has TRBV11-1 and TRBJ2-1; D not certain. The length of the CDR3 is 13 residues. Germline assignment: CDR1 SGHAT and CDR2 FQDESV (reference sequence). V lost 6 bases, J lost 4 bases, and 10 bases lay in between. This chain's CDR3 is CASRRVGYNEQFF. The CDR3 nucleotides read TGTGCCAGCAGACGCGTGGGTTACAATGAGCAGTTCTTC. Full variable domain (outside the CDR3, taken from reference TRBV11-1 and TRBJ2-1): EAEVAQSPRYKITEKSQAVAFWCDPISGHATLYWYRQILGQGPELLVQFQDESVVDDSQLPKDRFSAERLKGVDSTLKIQPAELGDSAMYLCASRRVGYNEQFFGPGTRLTVL.

The chain joins TRBV28 to TRBJ1-1; a possible D gene is TRBD1 (6 bases). V was clipped by 2 bases and J by 5 bases, with 9 bases between them. Germline V CDR1 and CDR2: MDHEN, SYDVKM. This CDR3 region has 13 residues. The CDR3 spells CASSLVQGTEAFF. The CDR3 bases are TGTGCCAGCAGTTTAGTACAGGGAACTGAAGCTTTCTTT.

This clonotype was recorded a few times. The chain recombines TRBV27 with TRBJ1-1; 7 bases are shared with TRBD1. V lost 6 bases to trimming and J lost 6 bases; unmatched junction nucleotides: 7. This CDR3 has 13 residues. Germline CDR1 reads MNHEY; CDR2 reads SMNVEV (reference sequence). CDR3 in DNA: TGTGCCAGCAGGACCGGGACAGAGGCTGAAGCTTTCTTT. Translation gives CASRTGTEAEAFF.